A single sample gave rise to the 21 T cell receptor beta chains below, sequenced in a study of molecular identifiers for immune sequencing clone quantification. TCRdb reprocessed the PCR reads with MiXCR, giving one entry per CDR3 protein. The profile shows about 500,000 distinct CDR3 sequences, roughly 25% of them singletons. Sequencing was carried out using naive CD8+ T cells from blood, with Jurkat cell RNA spiked in. As for subset: FACS-sorted CD8+CD4-CCR7+CD45RA+ naive T cells. These receptors came from a human donor in good health. Some libraries in this study had Jurkat cell RNA spiked in.

As for this clonotype: One junction end does not reproduce the germline sequence, and a read error may be involved. The rearrangement joins TRBV6-2 or TRBV6-3 to TRBJ1-1; possibly TRBD1 for D (5 bases). Germline V gene sequence: CDR1 MNHEY, CDR2 SVGEGT. This CDR3 is 13 amino acids long. As DNA, the CDR3 is TGCGCCAGCAGTTACGTGGGGGACACTGAAGCTTTCTTT. The encoded protein is CASSYVGDTEAFF.

This clonotype was observed a few times. V is TRBV2 and J is TRBJ2-5, with unresolved D. Trimming removed 6 bases from V and 1 base from J, with 9 bases in between. Germline CDR1 is SNHLY and CDR2 is FYNNEI. The length of the CDR3 is 13 residues. The CDR3 bases are TGTGCCAGCAGGGATTGGTCCCAAGAGACCCAGTACTTC. It encodes CASRDWSQETQYF.

This clonotype was observed many times. V is TRBV7-6 and J is TRBJ2-7; D ambiguous. Germline CDR1 reads SGHVS; CDR2 reads FNYEAQ. The V and J ends lost 0 bases and 2 bases respectively, with 11 bases between them. This CDR3 region has 15 residues. CDR3 in DNA: TGTGCCAGCAGCTTAGCTGTTGGCAAGACCTACGAGCAGTACTTC. The encoded protein is CASSLAVGKTYEQYF.

In its sample, this clonotype was seen once. A much larger clone lies one base from this, so it may be a read error. The V gene is TRBV6-1, the J gene TRBJ2-5, with D unclear. The CDR3 length is 15 residues. The V gene's germline CDR1 is MNHNS and CDR2 SASEGT. V dropped 2 bases and J dropped 5 bases, with 15 bases sitting between them. The DNA for the CDR3 is TGTGCCAGCAGTGAACAACCAGCCTCCCCTGAGACCCAGTACTTC. Translating it yields CASSEQPASPETQYF.

This clonotype was found many times. The gene calls are TRBV6-6 and TRBJ2-3, with D perhaps given as TRBD1 or TRBD2 (5 bases each). V lost 7 bases and J 8 bases, leaving 22 bases between the germline ends. CDR3 size: 15 residues. CDR1 and CDR2 from the germline V gene are MNHNY and SVGAGI (reference sequence). For the CDR3, the DNA is TGTGCCAGCACTGAGATAGGGGAAGGGGACGGTACGCAGTATTTT. Encoded protein: CASTEIGEGDGTQYF.

Concerning this clonotype: A single base separates this from a much larger clone, so it may be a read error. CDR3 residues: CAWSVSLHTYSEQFF. The CDR3 nucleotides read TGTGCCTGGAGTGTTTCACTACATACCTACAGTGAGCAGTTCTTC. The chain uses TRBV30 and TRBJ2-1; D is ambiguous. CDR3 length equals 15 residues. Germline CDR1 reads GTSNPN; CDR2 reads SVGIG (reference sequence).

This chain links TRBV12-3 or TRBV12-4 with TRBJ2-5; D is undetermined. The V gene lost 5 bases and the J gene lost 2 bases, with 18 bases spanning the gap. The length of the CDR3 is 16 residues. CDR3 in DNA: TGTGCCAGCAGTCCGACCCACGTGTGGCGTCAAGAGACCCAGTACTTC. Its protein is CASSPTHVWRQETQYF.

This clonotype came up a few times. V and J are TRBV4-3 and TRBJ2-7; D could derive from TRBD1 or TRBD2 (6 bases each). CDR1 and CDR2 from the germline V gene are LGHNA and YSLEER. V was cut by 2 bases and J by 3 bases, with 17 bases left in between. CDR3 length equals 16 residues. CDR3 loop: CASSQSRGPTGYEQYF. Written as DNA, the CDR3 is TGCGCCAGCAGCCAATCCCGGGGGCCGACGGGCTACGAGCAGTACTTC.

This clonotype came up a few times. This sequence joins TRBV7-2 and TRBJ2-3; weak D call: TRBD2 (7 bases). The CDR3 has 17 amino acids. Looked up from germline, CDR1 is SGHTA and CDR2 is FQGNSA. The V end was cut by 1 base, the J end by 0 bases, with 14 bases between. The CDR3 region has the DNA TGTGCCAGCAGCTTAGAGGGGGGGGGACTAAGCACAGATACGCAGTATTTT. Protein sequence: CASSLEGGGLSTDTQYF. Full variable domain (outside the CDR3, taken from reference TRBV7-2 and TRBJ2-3): GAGVSQSPSNKVTEKGKDVELRCDPISGHTALYWYRQSLGQGLEFLIYFQGNSAPDKSGLPSDRFSAERTGGSVSTLTIQRTQQEDSAVYLCASSLEGGGLSTDTQYFGPGTRLTVL.

This chain uses TRBV4-1 with TRBJ2-5, with TRBD1 as a possible D gene (5 bases). Germline CDR1 is MGHRA and CDR2 is YSYEKL. The CDR3 totals 15 residues. V lost 1 base and J lost 5, with 14 bases in between. This CDR3 reads CASSQGAGRTETQYF. The CDR3 DNA follows: TGCGCCAGCAGCCAAGGAGCAGGGCGCACTGAGACCCAGTACTTC.

This clonotype turned up a few times. The rearrangement links TRBV2 to TRBJ1-1; perhaps TRBD1 as D (6 bases). CDR3 length: 19 residues. Per the germline V gene, CDR1 is SNHLY and CDR2 is FYNNEI. V gave up 4 bases and J gave up 0 bases, with 24 bases separating them. In DNA, the CDR3 is TGTGCCAGCAGTGTCCCCCGGGGGGCACTCACCATCATGAACACTGAAGCTTTCTTT. It yields the protein CASSVPRGALTIMNTEAFF. Drawing the rest from reference TRBV2 and TRBJ1-1, the complete variable domain is EPEVTQTPSHQVTQMGQEVILRCVPISNHLYFYWYRQILGQKVEFLVSFYNNEISEKSEIFDDQFSVERPDGSNFTLKIRSTKLEDSAMYFCASSVPRGALTIMNTEAFFGQGTRLTVV.

The gene calls are TRBV7-2 and TRBJ2-7; TRBD2 agrees at 8 bases. With 8 bases clipped from V and 1 base from J, the junction kept 10 bases outside the gene matches. Germline V gene lookup returns CDR1 SGHTA and CDR2 FQGNSA. There are 15 residues in the CDR3. This CDR3 reads CASAGGPGLSYEQYF. The CDR3 coding sequence is TGTGCCAGCGCGGGGGGACCAGGGCTGTCCTACGAGCAGTACTTC.

The rearrangement uses TRBV24-1 and TRBJ1-5, with D uncertain. Trimming removed 4 bases from V and 6 bases from J, with 18 bases in between. The CDR3 covers 16 residues. Germline V CDR1 and CDR2: KGHDR, SFDVKD. The CDR3 loop is CATSDADPRVGQPQHF. CDR3 coding DNA: TGTGCCACCAGTGACGCAGACCCGAGGGTCGGTCAGCCCCAGCATTTT.

The rearrangement uses TRBV19 and TRBJ1-2; 7 bases line up with TRBD1. V gave up 8 bases and J gave up 7 bases; unmatched junction bases: 13. In germline, CDR1 is LNHDA, CDR2 SQIVND (reference sequence). CDR3 length: 14 residues. CDR3 in DNA: TGTGCCAGTGGAACCGGGACAGCTACTAGTGGCTACACCTTC. Its translation is CASGTGTATSGYTF.

Regarding this clonotype: At one of its ends the junction is not consistent with the germline gene, which may arise from a read error. This chain joins TRBV6-6 and TRBJ1-1; D gene ambiguous. Germline V gives CDR1 MNHNY, CDR2 SVGAGI (reference sequence). The CDR3 is 20 residues long. The CDR3 is CASSFLPIGTEGLMNTEALF. The CDR3 DNA reads TGTGCCAGCAGTTTTCTTCCAATAGGTACAGAAGGATTAATGAACACTGAAGCTCTCTTT.

The sample holds a few counts of this clonotype. The chain recombines TRBV5-3 with TRBJ2-2, with D possibly TRBD1 on 6 matching bases. TRBV5-3 is an open reading frame, and its role is uncertain. The CDR3 loop spans 14 amino acids. V lost 8 bases and J lost 4, with 15 bases in between. The DNA for the CDR3 is TGTGCCAGCAGCCCCGAGACAGGCACCGGGGAGCTGTTTTTT. Protein sequence: CASSPETGTGELFF.

This clonotype was detected ten times or more. The chain is built from TRBV6-6 and TRBJ1-1; no clear D. Germline V lookup: CDR1 MNHNY, CDR2 SVGAGI (reference sequence). CDR3 length equals 13 residues. Trimming removed 3 bases from V and 5 bases from J, with 10 bases in between. In nucleotides, the CDR3 is TGTGCCAGCAGTTATACCCGAACAACTGAAGCTTTCTTT. Amino acids: CASSYTRTTEAFF.

The rearrangement joins TRBV28 to TRBJ1-2, with D tentatively TRBD1 (5 bases). V lost 2 bases to trimming and J lost 4 bases, with 14 bases between them. Germline V gives CDR1 MDHEN, CDR2 SYDVKM. The CDR3 is 15 amino acids. CDR3: CASSLGSGTGYGYTF. CDR3 in DNA: TGTGCCAGCAGTTTAGGGTCCGGGACGGGCTATGGCTACACCTTC.

The sample holds a few counts of this clonotype. The rearrangement uses TRBV11-3 and TRBJ2-1, with 9 positions matching TRBD1. This CDR3 region has 17 residues. The trim removed 0 bases at V and 2 bases at J, leaving 5 bases unmatched. The germline V gene encodes CDR1 SGHNT and CDR2 YENEEA. The DNA for the CDR3 is TGTGCCAGCAGCTTAGATTTCGACAGGGGGACCTACAATGAGCAGTTCTTC. Its protein is CASSLDFDRGTYNEQFF.

A few counts support this clonotype. This chain connects TRBV12-3 or TRBV12-4 to TRBJ2-2; weak D call: TRBD2 (6 bases). The CDR3 contains 15 residues. The ends were cut back, 1 base at V and 5 bases at J, with 11 bases in the middle. CDR3 nucleotide sequence: TGTGCCAGCAGTTTAGAGTCGGGGGAAACCGGGGAGCTGTTTTTT. Its translation is CASSLESGETGELFF.

This clonotype was seen repeatedly, ten times or more. The chain employs TRBV9 and TRBJ2-2; D uncertain. CDR3 length: 13 amino acids. The V end was cut by 0 bases, the J end by 2 bases, with 2 bases between. Germline V gene data show CDR1 as SGDLS and CDR2 as YYNGEE. CDR3 residues: CASSVDNTGELFF. CDR3 DNA: TGTGCCAGCAGCGTAGACAACACCGGGGAGCTGTTTTTT.